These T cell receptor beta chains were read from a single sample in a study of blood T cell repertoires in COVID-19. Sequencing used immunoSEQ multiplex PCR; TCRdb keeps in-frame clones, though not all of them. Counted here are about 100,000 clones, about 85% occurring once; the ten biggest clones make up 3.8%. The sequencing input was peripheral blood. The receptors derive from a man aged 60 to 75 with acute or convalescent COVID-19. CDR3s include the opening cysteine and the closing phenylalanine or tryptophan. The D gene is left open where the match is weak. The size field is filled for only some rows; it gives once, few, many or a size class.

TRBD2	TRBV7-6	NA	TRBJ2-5	TGTGCCAGCAGCTTACCCCTTCGGGAGGGGAAGAGGGAGACCCAGTACTTC	CASSLPLREGKRETQYF
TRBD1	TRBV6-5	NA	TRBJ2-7	TGTGCCAGCACCCGGGACAGGGAGGGATACGAGCAGTACTTC	CASTRDREGYEQYF
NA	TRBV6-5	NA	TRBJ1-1	TGTGCCAGCAGTTACTCCTGGCCGAGACTCGAAGCTTTCTTT	CASSYSWPRLEAFF
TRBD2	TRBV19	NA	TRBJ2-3	TGTGCCAGTAGTACACTAGGGACTAGGAGGAGCACAGATACGCAGTATTTT	CASSTLGTRRSTDTQYF
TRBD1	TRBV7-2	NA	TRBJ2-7	TGTGCCAGCAGCTTGACAGGGGAGTACGAGCAGTACTTC	CASSLTGEYEQYF
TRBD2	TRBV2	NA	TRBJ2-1	TGTGCCAGCAAGCGACTAGCGGGACCCTACAATGAGCAGTTCTTC	CASKRLAGPYNEQFF
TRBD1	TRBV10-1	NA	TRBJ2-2	TGCGCCAGCAGAGAAGGGACAGGAAGTAACACCGGGGAGCTGTTTTTT	CASREGTGSNTGELFF
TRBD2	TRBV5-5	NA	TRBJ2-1	TGTGCCAGCAGCTTGGCCGGCAAGCGGGGGGGAAATGAGCAGTTCTTC	CASSLAGKRGGNEQFF
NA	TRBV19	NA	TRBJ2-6	TGTGCCAGTAGTATCCAGGGCCCTGGGGCCAACGTCCTGACTTTC	CASSIQGPGANVLTF
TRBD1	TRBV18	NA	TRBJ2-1	TGTGCCAGCTCACCAAGGACAGGGAGTTACAATGAGCAGTTCTTC	CASSPRTGSYNEQFF
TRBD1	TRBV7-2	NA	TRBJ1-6	TGTGCCAGCAGGCCGACAGGGCAGTATAATTCACCCCTCCACTTT	CASRPTGQYNSPLHF
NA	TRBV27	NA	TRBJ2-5	TGTGCCAGCAGTTTAAGGCCGGGGAGTGGAGAGACCCAGTACTTC	CASSLRPGSGETQYF
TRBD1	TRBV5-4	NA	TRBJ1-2	TGTGCCAGCAGCGGGCCGGGACAGGTCTACACCTTC	CASSGPGQVYTF
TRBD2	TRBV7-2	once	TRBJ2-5	TGTGCCAGCAGCACGCGACTAGCGGGGGGCCAAGAGACCCAGTACTTC	CASSTRLAGGQETQYF
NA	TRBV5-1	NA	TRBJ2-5	TGCGCCAGCAGCTTGGGGCCCGGGTACCAAGAGACCCAGTACTTC	CASSLGPGYQETQYF
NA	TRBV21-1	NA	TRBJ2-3	TGTGCCAGCAGCAAAGCCCCCAGGACAGATACGCAGTATTTT	CASSKAPRTDTQYF
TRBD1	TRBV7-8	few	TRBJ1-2	TGTGCCAGCAGCCCTCACAGGGGGCCCTTCTCTGGCTACACCTTC	CASSPHRGPFSGYTF
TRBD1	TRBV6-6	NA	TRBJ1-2	TGTGCCAGCAGTTACTGGGGGACAGGGGACGGCTACACCTTC	CASSYWGTGDGYTF
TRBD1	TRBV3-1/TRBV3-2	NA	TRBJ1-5	TGTGCCAGCAGCCAAGGGGGACAGGGCTTCAATCAGCCCCAGCATTTT	CASSQGGQGFNQPQHF
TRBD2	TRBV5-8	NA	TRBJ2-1	TGTGCCAGCAGCTTGGTGAGACTAGCGGGAGGGCTTGAGCAGTTCTTC	CASSLVRLAGGLEQFF
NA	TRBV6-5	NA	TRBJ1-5	TGTGCCAGCAGCCTGTTTGGCATTAGCAATCAGCCCCAGCATTTT	CASSLFGISNQPQHF
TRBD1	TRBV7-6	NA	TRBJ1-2	TGTGCCAGCAGCTTAGCGACAGGGGGGGGCTACACCTTC	CASSLATGGGYTF
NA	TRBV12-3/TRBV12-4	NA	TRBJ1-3	TGTGCCAGCAGTTTACTTAACAGGGTGGATTTT	CASSLLNRVDF
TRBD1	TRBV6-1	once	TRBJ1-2	TGTGCCAGCAGTGAGGAGGGGGACAGCAGGATATATGGCTACACCTTC	CASSEEGDSRIYGYTF
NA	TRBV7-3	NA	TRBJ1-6	TGTGCCAGCAGCTTAACTTCTTCAGGTTCACCCCTCCACTTT	CASSLTSSGSPLHF
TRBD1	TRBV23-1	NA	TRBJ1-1	TGCGCCAGCAGTCAAGGAGGCACCGGGACAGGTTCGTTATCTTTCTTT	CASSQGGTGTGSLSFF
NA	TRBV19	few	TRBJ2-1	TGTGCCAGTAGCCCCCGAGCGGATATCTCCTACAATGAGCAGTTCTTC	CASSPRADISYNEQFF
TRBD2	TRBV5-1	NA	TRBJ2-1	TGCGCCAGCAGAATATACCAGGGAGGGACCTACAATGAGCAGTTCTTC	CASRIYQGGTYNEQFF
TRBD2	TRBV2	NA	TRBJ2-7	TGTGCCAGCAGTGGAGGGACTAGCGGGAGCTACGAGCAGTACTTC	CASSGGTSGSYEQYF
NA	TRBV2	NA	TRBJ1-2	TGTGCCAGCAAAGAGGGCGGAGCTAACTATGGCTACACCTTC	CASKEGGANYGYTF
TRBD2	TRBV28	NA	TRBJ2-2	TGTGCCAGCAGTGGACTAGCGGAGGGGATCGGGGAGCTGTTTTTT	CASSGLAEGIGELFF
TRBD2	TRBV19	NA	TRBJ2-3	TGTGCCAGTAGTACGGGACTAGCGGGGGAGGGGGATACGCAGTATTTT	CASSTGLAGEGDTQYF
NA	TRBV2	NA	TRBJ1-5	TGTGCCAGCAGCGTGGACAGTTATAGCAATCAGCCCCAGCATTTT	CASSVDSYSNQPQHF
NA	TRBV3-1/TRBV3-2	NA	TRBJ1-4	TGTGCCAGCAGCCAGGGACACCGAACCTCCACTAATGAAAAACTGTTTTTT	CASSQGHRTSTNEKLFF
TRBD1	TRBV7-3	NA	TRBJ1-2	TGTGCCAGCAGCCCCACCTGGACAGGAGCCTATGGCTACACCTTC	CASSPTWTGAYGYTF
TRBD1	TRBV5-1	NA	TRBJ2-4	TGCGCCAGCAGCTTAAGGCAGGGACAGACAGAAAACATTCAGTACTTC	CASSLRQGQTENIQYF
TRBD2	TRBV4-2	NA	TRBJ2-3	TGTGCCAGCAGCCAAGATAGCCTAGCGGGAGGTCGCACAGATACGCAGTATTTT	CASSQDSLAGGRTDTQYF
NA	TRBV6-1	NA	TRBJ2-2	TGTGCCAGCAGTGGGGGGCGACAGGCGAACACCGGGGAGCTGTTTTTT	CASSGGRQANTGELFF
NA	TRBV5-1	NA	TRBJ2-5	TGCGCCAGCAGCGTAGGAGGGGTCCAAGAGACCCAGTACTTC	CASSVGGVQETQYF